This T cell receptor beta chain was sequenced during a study of early T cells in non-severe SARS-CoV-2 infection. Study-level background: Chains stayed unpaired after sequencing of bulk RNA from unsorted whole blood. The study's findings and limits: Using VDJdb, the matching emphasized anti-spike CD8 responses while missing private and CD4 specificities.

Unique molecular identifiers were attached to individual cDNA molecules. Each CDR3 protein is one row after TCRdb ran MiXCR on the 5' RACE reads. In the table there are tens of thousands of distinct CDR3 sequences, less than 15% of which are singletons. V dropped 6 bases and J dropped 5 bases, with 10 bases sitting between them. CDR1 and CDR2 (germline): MDHEN, SYDVKM. CDR3 length equals 12 residues. As regards this clonotype: No antigen is known for it.

This rearrangement joins TRBV28 to TRBJ1-1; no clear D. This TCR was sampled from an adult who was a healthcare worker with PCR-confirmed SARS-CoV-2 infection or an uninfected control (not recorded which). Sequenced input: whole blood. CDR3 residues: CASRPQPTEAFF. CDR3 DNA: TGTGCCAGCAGACCTCAGCCTACTGAAGCTTTCTTT.